One and the same sample provided the 19 T cell receptor beta chains below, sequenced in a study of blood T cell repertoires in COVID-19. The repertoire was sequenced with immunoSEQ multiplex PCR; TCRdb's copy has only in-frame clones and lacks some. The sample carries roughly 16,000 clones, 80% to 90% recorded once. The specimen sequenced was peripheral blood. All receptors derive from a human donor in a cohort sampled during active COVID-19.

J is TRBJ2-3 and V is TRBV6-5, with D possibly matching TRBD2 (5 bases). Germline V CDR1 and CDR2: MNHEY, SVGAGI. Trimming took 9 bases from V and 2 from J, leaving 18 bases between them. The CDR3 is made up of 15 amino acids. DNA for the CDR3: TGTGCCAGTTACACCCGGGGAAGAAACACAGATACGCAGTATTTT. Translating it yields CASYTRGRNTDTQYF.

This clone came up once. The chain couples TRBV10-3 to TRBJ2-3; TRBD2 matches at 9 bases. J lost 6 bases, V lost 7 bases, and 8 bases had no gene match. This CDR3 is built from 14 residues. The germline V gene has CDR1 ENHRY and CDR2 SYGVKD. CDR3 nucleotides: TGTGCCATCAAACCCAGCGGGGGGATTGATACGCAGTATTTT. Its translation: CAIKPSGGIDTQYF.

V and J are TRBV7-2 and TRBJ2-3, with 9 bases identical to TRBD2. Trimming at V came to 5 bases and at J to 4 bases, leaving 10 bases not matched to a gene. The germline gives CDR1 SGHTA, CDR2 FQGNSA. The CDR3 has 16 amino acids. CDR3 coding DNA: TGTGCCAGCAGCAAAAGAATAGCGGGAGCCGCAGATACGCAGTATTTT. It codes for CASSKRIAGAADTQYF.

V gene TRBV5-1 combines with J gene TRBJ2-1, with 14 bases fitting TRBD2. CDR3 length: 16 amino acids. From germline, CDR1 is SGHRS and CDR2 YFSETQ. Trimming at V came to 3 bases and at J to 9 bases, leaving 8 bases not matched to a gene. As DNA, the CDR3 is TGCGCCAGCAGCTCGAGGGGGACTAGCGGGAGATTTGAGCAGTTCTTC. Translating gives CASSSRGTSGRFEQFF.

The chain joins TRBV27 to TRBJ1-6; D gene uncertain. The CDR3 totals 13 residues. The germline V and J ends were trimmed by 4 bases and 7 bases, with 8 bases remaining between them. Per the germline V gene, CDR1 is MNHEY and CDR2 is SMNVEV (reference sequence). The CDR3 spells CASSSFLNSPLHF. The CDR3 DNA reads TGTGCCAGCAGTTCGTTTTTAAATTCACCCCTCCACTTT.

The chain couples TRBV7-3 to TRBJ2-3, with D possibly matching TRBD1 (5 bases). The germline V gene has CDR1 SGHTA and CDR2 FQGTGA. The CDR3 consists of 16 residues. Trimming removed 4 bases from V and 4 bases from J, with 18 bases in between. CDR3 sequence (DNA): TGTGCCAGCAGCTCGAACAGGTTTTCCAACGCAGATACGCAGTATTTT. Its protein product is CASSSNRFSNADTQYF.

The rearrangement joins TRBV5-1 to TRBJ2-1, with 9 bases matching TRBD2. This CDR3 spans 15 amino acids. The ends lost 4 bases at V and 9 bases at J; junction bases unmatched: 11. CDR1 SGHRS and CDR2 YFSETQ come from the germline V gene. The CDR3 loop is CASSAEWAGGSEQFF. The CDR3 DNA follows: TGCGCCAGCAGCGCCGAATGGGCGGGAGGGAGTGAGCAGTTCTTC.

The chain has TRBV10-3 and TRBJ2-7; 10 positions match TRBD1. V shed 10 bases, J shed 3 bases, and the junction held 3 bases outside the gene matches. The CDR3 consists of 12 residues. From germline, CDR1 is ENHRY and CDR2 SYGVKD. The CDR3 DNA reads TGTGCCAGCGGACAGGGGGACTACGAGCAGTACTTC. As protein: CASGQGDYEQYF.

V is TRBV2 and J is TRBJ1-2; possible D gene TRBD1, 6 bases. Trimming left V 10 bases short and J 4 bases short, with 19 bases between. CDR3 size: 14 residues. CDR1 and CDR2 (germline): SNHLY, FYNNEI. CDR3 sequence (DNA): TGTGCCATCATGGGGAGGGACAAAGTCTATGGCTACACCTTC. This sequence encodes CAIMGRDKVYGYTF.

The genes are TRBV19 and TRBJ1-6, with D perhaps TRBD1 (5 bases). Germline lookup yields CDR1 LNHDA and CDR2 SQIVND (reference sequence). The V gene lost 5 bases and the J gene lost 7 bases, with 12 bases spanning the gap. The CDR3 is 14 residues long. This CDR3 is CASSRTIGNSPLHF. The CDR3 DNA reads TGTGCCAGTAGTCGGACAATAGGGAATTCACCCCTCCACTTT.

This clone was seen a few times. V and J are TRBV24-1 and TRBJ2-3; TRBD2 aligns across 7 bases. From germline, CDR1 is KGHDR and CDR2 SFDVKD. The CDR3 loop spans 15 amino acids. Germline trimming cut 0 bases from V and 4 bases from J; bases unmatched to any gene: 3. CDR3 in amino acids: CATSDLARGADTQYF. The CDR3 DNA is TGTGCCACCAGTGATTTGGCCCGGGGGGCAGATACGCAGTATTTT.

This chain uses TRBV5-1 with TRBJ2-1, with 12 bases fitting TRBD2. Germline CDR1 is SGHRS and CDR2 is YFSETQ. Germline trimming cut 6 bases from V and 9 bases from J; bases unmatched to any gene: 10. This CDR3 region has 15 residues. The CDR3 protein is CASTFLAGGPGEQFF. The CDR3 DNA follows: TGCGCCAGCACCTTTCTAGCGGGAGGGCCAGGTGAGCAGTTCTTC.

The genes are TRBV11-2 and TRBJ2-7; the match to TRBD2 covers 10 bases. This CDR3 comprises 16 residues. Germline CDR1 is SGHAT and CDR2 is FQNNGV. The V segment lost 1 base and the J segment 2 bases; nucleotides outside the gene matches: 5. CDR3 coding DNA: TGTGCCAGCAGCTTAGCCGTCAGCGGGGGGGCCTACGAGCAGTACTTC. Amino acid sequence: CASSLAVSGGAYEQYF. The whole variable domain, filled in from reference TRBV11-2 and TRBJ2-7, reads EAGVAQSPRYKIIEKRQSVAFWCNPISGHATLYWYQQILGQGPKLLIQFQNNGVVDDSQLPKDRFSAERLKGVDSTLKIQPAKLEDSAVYLCASSLAVSGGAYEQYFGPGTRLTVT.

This clone was seen just once. The chain combines TRBV7-2 with TRBJ2-2, with D possibly TRBD1 on 6 matching bases. From germline, CDR1 is SGHTA and CDR2 FQGNSA. V gave up 5 bases and J gave up 5 bases, with 15 bases separating them. CDR3 length: 15 residues. CDR3 loop: CASSPRGFGTGELFF. In DNA form, the CDR3 reads TGTGCCAGCAGCCCCAGGGGTTTCGGTACCGGGGAGCTGTTTTTT.

This sequence joins TRBV2 and TRBJ1-2; D possibly corresponds to TRBD1 (5 bases). With 3 bases removed from V and 4 bases from J, the gap between germline ends came to 9 bases. Per the germline V gene, CDR1 is SNHLY and CDR2 is FYNNEI. CDR3 length: 13 amino acids. CDR3 loop: CASSDQGSYGYTF. DNA for the CDR3: TGTGCCAGCAGTGACCAGGGATCCTATGGCTACACCTTC.

The V and J genes are TRBV7-8 and TRBJ1-1; possible D gene TRBD1, 5 bases. CDR1 and CDR2 from the germline V gene are SGHVS and FQNEAQ. This CDR3 comprises 15 residues. Trimming cost V 5 bases and J 1 base, with 14 bases left between them. The CDR3 region has the DNA TGTGCCAGCAGCCTGCTTAGGGGCAGGAACACTGAAGCTTTCTTT. Its protein is CASSLLRGRNTEAFF.

The CDR3, as DNA: TGTGCCAGCAGCTTAGAAAGAGGGGGGGCCAACAATGAGCAGTTCTTC. It specifies CASSLERGGANNEQFF. This chain connects TRBV7-9 to TRBJ2-1; D might be TRBD2 (7 bases). The CDR3 is 16 amino acids. V gave up 1 base and J gave up 5 bases, with 15 bases separating them. Germline values: CDR1 SEHNR, CDR2 FQNEAQ (reference sequence).

The rearrangement links TRBV9 to TRBJ1-3, with D possibly being TRBD1 (6 bases). Trimming pared 4 bases from V and 1 base from J, leaving 18 bases between. Germline assignment: CDR1 SGDLS and CDR2 YYNGEE. The length of the CDR3 is 17 residues. CDR3 sequence: CASSPPPTGSSGNTIYF. Here the CDR3 DNA reads TGTGCCAGCAGCCCTCCCCCCACAGGGTCTTCTGGAAACACCATATATTTT.

The chain carries TRBV2 and TRBJ2-4; D might be TRBD2 (6 bases). CDR3 length equals 15 residues. Germline CDR1 is SNHLY and CDR2 is FYNNEI. V was cut by 7 bases and J by 2 bases, with 15 bases left in between. The CDR3 nucleotides read TGTGCCAGCAAGTTAGAAGGAGGGCCCAAAAACATTCAGTACTTC. This translates into CASKLEGGPKNIQYF. Variable domain in full (rest from reference TRBV2 and TRBJ2-4): EPEVTQTPSHQVTQMGQEVILRCVPISNHLYFYWYRQILGQKVEFLVSFYNNEISEKSEIFDDQFSVERPDGSNFTLKIRSTKLEDSAMYFCASKLEGGPKNIQYFGAGTRLSVL.